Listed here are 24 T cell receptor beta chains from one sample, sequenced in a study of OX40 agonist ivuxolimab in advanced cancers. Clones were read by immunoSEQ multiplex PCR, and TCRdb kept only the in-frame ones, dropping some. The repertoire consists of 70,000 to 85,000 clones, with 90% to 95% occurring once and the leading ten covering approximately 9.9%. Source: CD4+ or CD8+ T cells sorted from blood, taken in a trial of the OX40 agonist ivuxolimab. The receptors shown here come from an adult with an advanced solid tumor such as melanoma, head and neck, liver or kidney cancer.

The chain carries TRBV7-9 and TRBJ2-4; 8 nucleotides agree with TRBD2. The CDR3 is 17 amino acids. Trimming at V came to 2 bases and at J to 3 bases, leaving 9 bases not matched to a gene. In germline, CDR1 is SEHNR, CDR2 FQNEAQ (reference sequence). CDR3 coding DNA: TGTGCCAGCAGCTTAACGGGAGGGCCGCAGGGCAAAAACATTCAGTACTTC. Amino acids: CASSLTGGPQGKNIQYF.

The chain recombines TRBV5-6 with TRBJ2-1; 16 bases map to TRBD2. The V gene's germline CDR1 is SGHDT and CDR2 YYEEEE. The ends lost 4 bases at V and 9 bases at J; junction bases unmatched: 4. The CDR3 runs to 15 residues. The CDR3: CASSKGTSGRVEQFF. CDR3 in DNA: TGTGCCAGCAGCAAAGGGACTAGCGGGAGGGTTGAGCAGTTCTTC.

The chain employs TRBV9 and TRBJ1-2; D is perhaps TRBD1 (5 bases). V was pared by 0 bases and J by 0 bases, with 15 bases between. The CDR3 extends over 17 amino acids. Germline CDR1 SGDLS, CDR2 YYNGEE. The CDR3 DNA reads TGTGCCAGCAGCGTAGCTTTGACAGCGAGCCCTAACTATGGCTACACCTTC. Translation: CASSVALTASPNYGYTF.

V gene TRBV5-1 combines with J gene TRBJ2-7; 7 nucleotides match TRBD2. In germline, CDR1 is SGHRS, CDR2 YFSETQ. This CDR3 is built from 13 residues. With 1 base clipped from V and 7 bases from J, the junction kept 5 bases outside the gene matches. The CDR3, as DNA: TGCGCCAGCAGCTTGCTGGGGGGGGAAGAGCAGTACTTC. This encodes CASSLLGGEEQYF.

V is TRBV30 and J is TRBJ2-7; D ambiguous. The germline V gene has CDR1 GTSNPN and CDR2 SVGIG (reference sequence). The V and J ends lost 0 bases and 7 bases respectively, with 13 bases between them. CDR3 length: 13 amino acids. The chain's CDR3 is CAWSVKGFREQYF. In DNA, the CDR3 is TGTGCCTGGAGTGTAAAGGGTTTTCGGGAGCAGTACTTC.

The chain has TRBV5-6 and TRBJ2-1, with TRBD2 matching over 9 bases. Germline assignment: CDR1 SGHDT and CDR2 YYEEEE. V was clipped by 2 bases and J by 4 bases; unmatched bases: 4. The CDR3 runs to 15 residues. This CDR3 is CASSLETSGYNEQFF. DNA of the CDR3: TGTGCCAGCAGCTTAGAGACTAGCGGATACAATGAGCAGTTCTTC.

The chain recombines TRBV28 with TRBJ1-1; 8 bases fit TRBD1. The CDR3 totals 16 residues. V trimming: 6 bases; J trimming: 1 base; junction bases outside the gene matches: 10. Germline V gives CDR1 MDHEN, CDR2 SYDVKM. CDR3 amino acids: CASRNTQGARNTEAFF. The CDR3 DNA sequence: TGTGCCAGCAGGAATACTCAGGGGGCAAGGAACACTGAAGCTTTCTTT. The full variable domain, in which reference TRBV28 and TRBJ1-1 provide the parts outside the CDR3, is DVKVTQSSRYLVKRTGEKVFLECVQDMDHENMFWYRQDPGLGLRLIYFSYDVKMKEKGDIPEGYSVSREKKERFSLILESASTNQTSMYLCASRNTQGARNTEAFFGQGTRLTVV.

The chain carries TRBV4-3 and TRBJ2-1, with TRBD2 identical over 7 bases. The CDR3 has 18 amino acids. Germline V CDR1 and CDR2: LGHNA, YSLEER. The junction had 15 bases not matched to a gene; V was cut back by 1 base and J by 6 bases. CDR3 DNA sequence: TGCGCCAGCAGCCAAGGTGAAGCCGCGGGAGCAGTACTCAATGAGCAGTTCTTC. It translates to CASSQGEAAGAVLNEQFF.

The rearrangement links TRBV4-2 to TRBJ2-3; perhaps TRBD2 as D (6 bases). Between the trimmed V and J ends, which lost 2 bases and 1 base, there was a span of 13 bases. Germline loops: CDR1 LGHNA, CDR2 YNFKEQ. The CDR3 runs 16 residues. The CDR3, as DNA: TGTGCCAGCAGCCAACGTAGCGGCATGGGCACAGATACGCAGTATTTT. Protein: CASSQRSGMGTDTQYF.

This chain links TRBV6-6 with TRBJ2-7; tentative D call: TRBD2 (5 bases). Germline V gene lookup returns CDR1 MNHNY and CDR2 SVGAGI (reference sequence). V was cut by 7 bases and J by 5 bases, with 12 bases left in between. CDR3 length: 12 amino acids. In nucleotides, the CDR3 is TGTGCCAGCAAAGAGGGTGGCGACGAGCAGTACTTC. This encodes CASKEGGDEQYF.

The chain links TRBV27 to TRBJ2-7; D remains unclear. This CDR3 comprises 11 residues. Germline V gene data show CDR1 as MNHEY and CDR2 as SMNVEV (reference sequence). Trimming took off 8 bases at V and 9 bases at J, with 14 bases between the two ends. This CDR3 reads CASGPLIGQYF. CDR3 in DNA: TGTGCCAGCGGACCTCTGATCGGGCAGTACTTC.

CDR3 bases: TGTGCCAGCACCTTCGGAGGGCGCACAGATACGCAGTATTTT. It codes for CASTFGGRTDTQYF. The chain uses TRBV7-9 and TRBJ2-3; tentative D call: TRBD2 (6 bases). V gave up 7 bases and J gave up 1 base, with 12 bases separating them. Germline V lookup: CDR1 SEHNR, CDR2 FQNEAQ (reference sequence). The CDR3 consists of 14 residues.

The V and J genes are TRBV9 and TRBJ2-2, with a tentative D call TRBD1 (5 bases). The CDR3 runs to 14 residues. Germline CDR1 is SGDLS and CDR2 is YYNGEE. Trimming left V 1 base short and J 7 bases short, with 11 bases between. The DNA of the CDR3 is TGTGCCAGCAGCGTATCAGGGTTCGACGGGGAGCTGTTTTTT. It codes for CASSVSGFDGELFF.

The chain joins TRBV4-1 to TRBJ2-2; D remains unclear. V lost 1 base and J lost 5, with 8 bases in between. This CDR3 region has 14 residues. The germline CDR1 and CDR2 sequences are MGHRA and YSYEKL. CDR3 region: CASSQGSRTGELFF. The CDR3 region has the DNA TGCGCCAGCAGCCAAGGTTCCCGAACCGGGGAGCTGTTTTTT.

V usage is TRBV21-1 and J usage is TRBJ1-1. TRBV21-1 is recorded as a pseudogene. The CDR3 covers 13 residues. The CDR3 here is CASSSTGRHEAFF. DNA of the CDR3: TGTGCCAGCTCCTCCACAGGGAGGCACGAAGCTTTCTTT.

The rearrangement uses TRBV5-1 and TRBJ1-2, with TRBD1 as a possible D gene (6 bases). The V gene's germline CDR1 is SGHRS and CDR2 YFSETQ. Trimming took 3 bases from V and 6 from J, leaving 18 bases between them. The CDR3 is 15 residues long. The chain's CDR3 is CASSWGAAGVDGYTF. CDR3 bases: TGCGCCAGCAGCTGGGGGGCGGCAGGGGTGGATGGCTACACCTTC.

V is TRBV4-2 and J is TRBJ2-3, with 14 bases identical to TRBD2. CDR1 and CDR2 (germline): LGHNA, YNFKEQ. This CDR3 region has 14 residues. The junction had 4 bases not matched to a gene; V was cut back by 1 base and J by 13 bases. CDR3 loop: CASSQGLAGGPEYF. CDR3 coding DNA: TGTGCCAGCAGCCAAGGACTAGCGGGAGGGCCAGAGTATTTT.

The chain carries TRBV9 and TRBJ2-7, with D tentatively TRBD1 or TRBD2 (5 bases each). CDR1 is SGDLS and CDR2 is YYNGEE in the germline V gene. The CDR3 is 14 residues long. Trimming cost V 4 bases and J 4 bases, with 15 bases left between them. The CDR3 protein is CASSPRPGRYEQYF. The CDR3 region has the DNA TGTGCCAGCAGCCCCAGACCGGGACGATACGAGCAGTACTTC.

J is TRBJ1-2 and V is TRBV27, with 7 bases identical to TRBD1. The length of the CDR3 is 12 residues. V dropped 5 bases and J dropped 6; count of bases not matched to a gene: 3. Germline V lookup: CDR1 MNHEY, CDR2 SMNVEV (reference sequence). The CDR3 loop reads CASSTGANGYTF. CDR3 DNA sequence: TGTGCCAGCAGTACAGGGGCTAATGGCTACACCTTC.

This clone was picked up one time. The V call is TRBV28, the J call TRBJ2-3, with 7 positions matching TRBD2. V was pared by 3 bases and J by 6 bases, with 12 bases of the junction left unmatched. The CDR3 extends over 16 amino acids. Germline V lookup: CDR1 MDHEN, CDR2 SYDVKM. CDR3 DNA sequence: TGTGCCAGCAGTTTTGGGCTCGGGGCGGGAGACGATACGCAGTATTTT. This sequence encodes CASSFGLGAGDDTQYF.

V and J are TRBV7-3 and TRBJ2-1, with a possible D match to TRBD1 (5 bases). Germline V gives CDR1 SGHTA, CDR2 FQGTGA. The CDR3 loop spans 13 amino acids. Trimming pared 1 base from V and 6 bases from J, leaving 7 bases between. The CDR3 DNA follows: TGTGCCAGCAGCTTAAACAGGATCAATGAGCAGTTCTTC. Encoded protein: CASSLNRINEQFF. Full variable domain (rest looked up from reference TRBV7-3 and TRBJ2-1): GAGVSQTPSNKVTEKGKYVELRCDPISGHTALYWYRQSLGQGPEFLIYFQGTGAADDSGLPNDRFFAVRPEGSVSTLKIQRTERGDSAVYLCASSLNRINEQFFGPGTRLTVL.

The DNA of the CDR3 is TGTGCCAGTAGTGCGGGACAGGGCAGTTCCTACGAGCAGTACTTC. Amino acids: CASSAGQGSSYEQYF. The chain recombines TRBV19 with TRBJ2-7, with 9 bases identical to TRBD1. V lost 5 bases to trimming and J lost 1 base; unmatched junction nucleotides: 6. Germline-derived CDR1 and CDR2 are LNHDA and SQIVND (reference sequence). The CDR3 length is 15 residues.

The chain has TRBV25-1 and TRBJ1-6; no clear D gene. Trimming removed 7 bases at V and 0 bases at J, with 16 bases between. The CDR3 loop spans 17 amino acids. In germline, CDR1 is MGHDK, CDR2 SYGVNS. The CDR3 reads CASTPGVGPSYNSPLHF. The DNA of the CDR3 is TGTGCCAGCACCCCCGGTGTAGGGCCCTCCTATAATTCACCCCTCCACTTT. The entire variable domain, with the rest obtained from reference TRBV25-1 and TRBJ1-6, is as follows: EADIYQTPRYLVIGTGKKITLECSQTMGHDKMYWYQQDPGMELHLIHYSYGVNSTEKGDLSSESTVSRIRTEHFPLTLESARPSHTSQYLCASTPGVGPSYNSPLHFGNGTRLTVT.

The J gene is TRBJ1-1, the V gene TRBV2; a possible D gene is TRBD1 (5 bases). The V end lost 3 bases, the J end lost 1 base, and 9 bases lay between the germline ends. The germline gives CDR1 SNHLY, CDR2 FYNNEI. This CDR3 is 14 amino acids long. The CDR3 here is CASSDGGTNTEAFF. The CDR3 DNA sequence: TGTGCCAGCAGTGACGGGGGAACGAACACTGAAGCTTTCTTT. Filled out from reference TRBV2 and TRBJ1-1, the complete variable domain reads EPEVTQTPSHQVTQMGQEVILRCVPISNHLYFYWYRQILGQKVEFLVSFYNNEISEKSEIFDDQFSVERPDGSNFTLKIRSTKLEDSAMYFCASSDGGTNTEAFFGQGTRLTVV.